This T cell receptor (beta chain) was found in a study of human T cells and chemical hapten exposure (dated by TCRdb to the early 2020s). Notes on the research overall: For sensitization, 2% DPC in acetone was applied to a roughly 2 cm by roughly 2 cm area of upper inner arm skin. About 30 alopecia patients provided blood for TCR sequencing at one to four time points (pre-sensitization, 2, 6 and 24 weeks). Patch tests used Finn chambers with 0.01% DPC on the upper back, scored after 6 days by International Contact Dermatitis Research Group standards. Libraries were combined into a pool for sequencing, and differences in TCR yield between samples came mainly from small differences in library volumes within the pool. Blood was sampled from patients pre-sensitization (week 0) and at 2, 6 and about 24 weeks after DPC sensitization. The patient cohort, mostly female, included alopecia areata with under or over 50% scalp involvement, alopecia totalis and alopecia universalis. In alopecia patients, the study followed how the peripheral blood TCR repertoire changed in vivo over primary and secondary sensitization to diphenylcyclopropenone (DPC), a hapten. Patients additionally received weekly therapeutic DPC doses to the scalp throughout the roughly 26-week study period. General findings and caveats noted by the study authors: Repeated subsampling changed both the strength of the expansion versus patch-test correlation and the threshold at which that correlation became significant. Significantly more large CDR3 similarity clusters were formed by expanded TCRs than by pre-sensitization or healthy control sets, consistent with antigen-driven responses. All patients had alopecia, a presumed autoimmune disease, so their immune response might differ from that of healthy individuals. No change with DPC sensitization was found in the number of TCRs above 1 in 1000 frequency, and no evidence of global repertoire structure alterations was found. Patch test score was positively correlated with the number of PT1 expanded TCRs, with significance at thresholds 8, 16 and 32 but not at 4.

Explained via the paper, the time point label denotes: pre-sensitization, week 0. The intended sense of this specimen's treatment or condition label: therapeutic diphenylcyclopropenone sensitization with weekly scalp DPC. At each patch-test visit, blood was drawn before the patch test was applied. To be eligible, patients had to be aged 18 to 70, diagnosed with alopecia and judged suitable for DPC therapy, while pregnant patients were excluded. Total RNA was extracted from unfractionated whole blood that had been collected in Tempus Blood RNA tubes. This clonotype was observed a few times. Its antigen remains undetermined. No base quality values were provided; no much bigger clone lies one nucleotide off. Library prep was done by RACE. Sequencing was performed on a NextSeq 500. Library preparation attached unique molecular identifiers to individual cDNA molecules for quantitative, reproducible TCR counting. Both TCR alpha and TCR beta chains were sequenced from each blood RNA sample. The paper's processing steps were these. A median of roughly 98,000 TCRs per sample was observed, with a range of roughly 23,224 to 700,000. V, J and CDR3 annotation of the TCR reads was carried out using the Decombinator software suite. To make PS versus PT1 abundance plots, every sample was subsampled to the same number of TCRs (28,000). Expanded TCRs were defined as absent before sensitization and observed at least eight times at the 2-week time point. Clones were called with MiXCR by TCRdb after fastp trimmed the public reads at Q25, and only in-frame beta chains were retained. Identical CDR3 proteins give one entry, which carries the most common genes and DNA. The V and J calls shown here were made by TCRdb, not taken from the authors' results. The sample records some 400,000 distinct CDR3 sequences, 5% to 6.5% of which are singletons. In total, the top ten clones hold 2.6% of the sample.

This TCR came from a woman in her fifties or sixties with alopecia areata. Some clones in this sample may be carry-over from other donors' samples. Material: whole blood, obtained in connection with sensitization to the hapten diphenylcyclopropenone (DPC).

The CDR3 in this case is CASSYDLDRGLGQPQHF. The sequenced DNA is TGTGCCAGCAGTTATGACCTTGACAGGGGGCTCGGTCAGCCCCAGCATTTT. The rearrangement joined TRBV6-2 or TRBV6-3 to TRBJ1-5; 10 central bases correspond to TRBD1. CDR1 is given as MNHEY and CDR2 as SVGEGT, both from the germline V gene. Including cysteine and phenylalanine, the CDR3 has 17 amino acids. Of the read, only the CDR3 DNA is kept; its 51 bases are in frame from base 1. V trim: 3 bases; J trim: 6 bases; unmatched bases: 11.